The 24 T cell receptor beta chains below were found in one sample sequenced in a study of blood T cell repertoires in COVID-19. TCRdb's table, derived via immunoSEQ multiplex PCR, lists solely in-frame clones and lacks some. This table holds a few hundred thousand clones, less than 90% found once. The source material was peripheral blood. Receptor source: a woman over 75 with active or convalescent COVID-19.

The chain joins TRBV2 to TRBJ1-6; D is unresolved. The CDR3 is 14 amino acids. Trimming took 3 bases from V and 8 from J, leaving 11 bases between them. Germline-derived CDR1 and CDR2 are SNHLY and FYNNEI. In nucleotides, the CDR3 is TGTGCCAGCAGTGATGTCCCACGGGATTCACCCCTCCACTTT. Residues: CASSDVPRDSPLHF.

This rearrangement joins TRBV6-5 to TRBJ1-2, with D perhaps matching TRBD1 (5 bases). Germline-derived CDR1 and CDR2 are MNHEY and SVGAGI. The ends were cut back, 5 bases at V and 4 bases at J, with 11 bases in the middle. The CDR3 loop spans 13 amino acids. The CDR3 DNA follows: TGTGCCAGCAGTCCCGACAGCCTCTATGGCTACACCTTC. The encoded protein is CASSPDSLYGYTF.

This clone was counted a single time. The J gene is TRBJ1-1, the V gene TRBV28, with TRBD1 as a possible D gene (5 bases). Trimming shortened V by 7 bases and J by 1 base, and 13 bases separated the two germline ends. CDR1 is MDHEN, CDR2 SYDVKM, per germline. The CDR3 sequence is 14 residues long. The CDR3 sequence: CASTQGYPNTEAFF. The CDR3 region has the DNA TGTGCCAGCACCCAGGGTTATCCGAACACTGAAGCTTTCTTT.

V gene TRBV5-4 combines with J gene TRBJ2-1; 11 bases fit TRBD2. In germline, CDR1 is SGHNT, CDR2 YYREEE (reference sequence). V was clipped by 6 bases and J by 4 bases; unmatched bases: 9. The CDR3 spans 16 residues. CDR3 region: CASNIAGTSGYNEQFF. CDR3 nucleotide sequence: TGTGCCAGCAACATAGCCGGGACTAGCGGTTACAATGAGCAGTTCTTC.

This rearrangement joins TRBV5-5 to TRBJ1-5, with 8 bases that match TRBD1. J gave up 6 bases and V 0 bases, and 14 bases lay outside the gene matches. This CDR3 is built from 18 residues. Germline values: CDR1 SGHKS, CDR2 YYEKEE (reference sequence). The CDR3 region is CASSLVLLGTGTPQPQHF. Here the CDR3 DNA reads TGTGCCAGCAGCTTGGTCCTTCTGGGGACAGGTACCCCTCAGCCCCAGCATTTT.

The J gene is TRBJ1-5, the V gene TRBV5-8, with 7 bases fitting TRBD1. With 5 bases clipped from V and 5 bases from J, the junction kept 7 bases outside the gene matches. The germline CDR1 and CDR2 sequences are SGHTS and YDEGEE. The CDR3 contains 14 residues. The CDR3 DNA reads TGTGCCAGCAGGCGGGACAGTGTGTATCAGCCCCAGCATTTT. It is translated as CASRRDSVYQPQHF.

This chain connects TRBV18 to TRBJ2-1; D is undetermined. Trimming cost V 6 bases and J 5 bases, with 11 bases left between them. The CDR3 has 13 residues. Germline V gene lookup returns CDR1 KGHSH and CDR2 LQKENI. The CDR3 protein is CASSPIEDNEQFF. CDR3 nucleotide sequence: TGTGCCAGCTCCCCTATCGAGGACAATGAGCAGTTCTTC.

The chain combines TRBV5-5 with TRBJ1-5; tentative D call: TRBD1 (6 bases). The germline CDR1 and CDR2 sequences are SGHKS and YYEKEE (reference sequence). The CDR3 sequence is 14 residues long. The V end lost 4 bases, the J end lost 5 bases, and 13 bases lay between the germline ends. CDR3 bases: TGTGCCAGCAGCCCGACAGGCCCCGATCAGCCCCAGCATTTT. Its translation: CASSPTGPDQPQHF.

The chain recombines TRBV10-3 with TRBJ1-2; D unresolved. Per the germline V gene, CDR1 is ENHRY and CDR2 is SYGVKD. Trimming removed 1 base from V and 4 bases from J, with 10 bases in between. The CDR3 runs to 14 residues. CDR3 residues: CAISELWQSYGYTF. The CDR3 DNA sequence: TGTGCCATCAGTGAGTTGTGGCAGTCCTATGGCTACACCTTC.

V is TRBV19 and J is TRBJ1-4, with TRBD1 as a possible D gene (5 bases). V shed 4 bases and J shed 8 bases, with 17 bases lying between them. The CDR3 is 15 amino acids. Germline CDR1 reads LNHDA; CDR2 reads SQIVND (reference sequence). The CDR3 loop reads CASSTAGVPGEKLFF. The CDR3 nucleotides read TGTGCCAGTAGTACCGCGGGGGTACCCGGGGAAAAACTGTTTTTT.

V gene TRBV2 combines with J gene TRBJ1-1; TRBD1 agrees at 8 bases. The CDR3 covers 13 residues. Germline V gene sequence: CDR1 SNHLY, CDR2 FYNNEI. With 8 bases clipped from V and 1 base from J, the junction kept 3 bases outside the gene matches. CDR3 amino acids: CASAGQENTEAFF. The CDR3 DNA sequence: TGTGCCAGCGCGGGACAGGAGAACACTGAAGCTTTCTTT.

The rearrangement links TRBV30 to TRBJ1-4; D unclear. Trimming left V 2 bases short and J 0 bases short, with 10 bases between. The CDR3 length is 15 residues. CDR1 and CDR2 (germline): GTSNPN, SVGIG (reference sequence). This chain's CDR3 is CAWSPEATTNEKLFF. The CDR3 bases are TGTGCCTGGAGTCCCGAAGCTACAACTAATGAAAAACTGTTTTTT. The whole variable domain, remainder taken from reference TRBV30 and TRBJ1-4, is SQTIHQWPATLVQPVGSPLSLECTVEGTSNPNLYWYRQAAGRGLQLLFYSVGIGQISSEVPQNLSASRPQDRQFILSSKKLLLSDSGFYLCAWSPEATTNEKLFFGSGTQLSVL.

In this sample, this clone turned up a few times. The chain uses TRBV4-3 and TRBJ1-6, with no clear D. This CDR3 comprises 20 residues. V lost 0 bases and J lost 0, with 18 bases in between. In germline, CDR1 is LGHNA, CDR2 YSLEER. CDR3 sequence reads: CASSQDLPFVGSSYNSPLHF. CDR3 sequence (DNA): TGCGCCAGCAGCCAAGATCTTCCTTTCGTCGGTAGCTCCTATAATTCACCCCTCCACTTT.

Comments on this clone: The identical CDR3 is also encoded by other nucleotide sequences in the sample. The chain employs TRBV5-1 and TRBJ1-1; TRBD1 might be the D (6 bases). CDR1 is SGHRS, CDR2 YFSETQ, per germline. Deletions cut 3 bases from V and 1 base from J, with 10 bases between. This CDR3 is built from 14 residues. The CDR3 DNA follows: TGCGCCAGCAGCTCAGGACAGCCGAACACTGAAGCTTTCTTT. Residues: CASSSGQPNTEAFF.

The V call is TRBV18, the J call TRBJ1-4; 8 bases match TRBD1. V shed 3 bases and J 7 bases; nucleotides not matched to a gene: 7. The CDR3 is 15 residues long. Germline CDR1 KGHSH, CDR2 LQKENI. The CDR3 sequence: CASSPMTGVSEKLFF. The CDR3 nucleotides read TGTGCCAGCTCACCGATGACAGGGGTGAGTGAAAAACTGTTTTTT.

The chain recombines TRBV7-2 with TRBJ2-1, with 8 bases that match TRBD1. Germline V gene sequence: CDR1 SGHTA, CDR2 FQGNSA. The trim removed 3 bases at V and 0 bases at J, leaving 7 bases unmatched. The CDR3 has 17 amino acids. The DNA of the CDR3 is TGTGCCAGCAGCTTCACAGGGGGTAAGGGCTCCTACAATGAGCAGTTCTTC. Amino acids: CASSFTGGKGSYNEQFF.

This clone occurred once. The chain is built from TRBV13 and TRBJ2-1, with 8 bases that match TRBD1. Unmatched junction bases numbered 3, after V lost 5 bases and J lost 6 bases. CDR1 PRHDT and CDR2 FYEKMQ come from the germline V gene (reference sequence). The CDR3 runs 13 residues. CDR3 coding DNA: TGTGCCAGCAGCAAAGACAGGGGCAATGAGCAGTTCTTC. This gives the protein CASSKDRGNEQFF.

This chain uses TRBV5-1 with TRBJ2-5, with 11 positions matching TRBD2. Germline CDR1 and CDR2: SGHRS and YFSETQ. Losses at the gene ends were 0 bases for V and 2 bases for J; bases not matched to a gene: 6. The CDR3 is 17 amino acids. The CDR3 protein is CASSLGLAGGQQETQYF. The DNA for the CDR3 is TGCGCCAGCAGCTTGGGGCTAGCGGGGGGTCAACAAGAGACCCAGTACTTC.

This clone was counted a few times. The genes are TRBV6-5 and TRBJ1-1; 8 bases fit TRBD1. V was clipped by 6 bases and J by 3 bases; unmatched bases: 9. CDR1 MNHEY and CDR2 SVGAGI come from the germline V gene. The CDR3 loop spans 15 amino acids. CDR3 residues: CASSSIQGGYTEAFF. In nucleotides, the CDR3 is TGTGCCAGCAGCAGTATACAGGGGGGCTACACTGAAGCTTTCTTT.

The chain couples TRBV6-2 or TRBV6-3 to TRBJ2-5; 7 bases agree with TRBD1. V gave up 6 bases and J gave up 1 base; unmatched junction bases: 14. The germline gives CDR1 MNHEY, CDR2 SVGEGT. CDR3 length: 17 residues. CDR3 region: CASSPHRPGTAQETQYF. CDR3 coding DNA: TGTGCCAGCAGCCCCCACCGGCCGGGGACAGCCCAAGAGACCCAGTACTTC.

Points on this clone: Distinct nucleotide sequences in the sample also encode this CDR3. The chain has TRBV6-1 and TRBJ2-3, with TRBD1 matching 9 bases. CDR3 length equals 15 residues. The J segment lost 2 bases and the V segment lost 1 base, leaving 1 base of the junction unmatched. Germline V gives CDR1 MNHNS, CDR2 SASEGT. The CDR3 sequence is CASSEGDRVTDTQYF. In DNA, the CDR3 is TGTGCCAGCAGTGAAGGGGACAGGGTCACAGATACGCAGTATTTT.

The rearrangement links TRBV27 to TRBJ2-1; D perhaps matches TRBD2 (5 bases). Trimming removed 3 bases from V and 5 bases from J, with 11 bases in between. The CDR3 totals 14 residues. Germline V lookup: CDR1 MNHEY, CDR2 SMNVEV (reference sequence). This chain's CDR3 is CASSFGGDHNEQFF. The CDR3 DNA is TGTGCCAGCAGTTTCGGAGGTGATCACAATGAGCAGTTCTTC.

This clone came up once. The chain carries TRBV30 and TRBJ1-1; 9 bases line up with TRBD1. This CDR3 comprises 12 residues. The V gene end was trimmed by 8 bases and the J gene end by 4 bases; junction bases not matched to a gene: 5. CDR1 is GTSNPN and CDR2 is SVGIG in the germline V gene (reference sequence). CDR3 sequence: CAGDRVGTEAFF. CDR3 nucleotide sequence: TGTGCCGGGGACAGGGTGGGCACTGAAGCTTTCTTT.

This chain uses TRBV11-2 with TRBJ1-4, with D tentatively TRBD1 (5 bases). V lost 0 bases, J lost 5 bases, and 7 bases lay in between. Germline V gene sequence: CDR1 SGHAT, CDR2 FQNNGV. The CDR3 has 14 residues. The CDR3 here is CASSLDGGNEKLFF. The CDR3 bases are TGTGCCAGCAGCTTAGATGGGGGGAATGAAAAACTGTTTTTT.